This TCR beta chain was recorded in a study of OX40 agonist ivuxolimab in advanced cancers. Whole-study context: Prior anti-PD-1, anti-PD-L1 or anti-CTLA-4 therapy did not bar entry, and 40% had some.

Sequencing used immunoSEQ multiplex PCR; TCRdb keeps in-frame clones, though not all of them. The table has about 48,000 clones, 83% seen once. The specimen comprised CD4+ or CD8+ T cells sorted from blood, sampled in a trial of the OX40 agonist ivuxolimab. The receptor was isolated from an adult with an advanced solid tumor such as melanoma, head and neck, liver or kidney cancer.

DNA of the CDR3: TGTGCCAGTCGGGCTAGCGGCCACAATGAGCAGTTCTTC. The encoded protein is CASRASGHNEQFF. The V call is TRBV19, the J call TRBJ2-1; 7 bases agree with TRBD2. CDR1 LNHDA and CDR2 SQIVND come from the germline V gene (reference sequence). There are 13 residues in the CDR3. The trim removed 8 bases at V and 5 bases at J, leaving 6 bases unmatched.